This T cell receptor beta chain was identified in a study of human T cells and chemical hapten exposure. Study-wide background: Each patch test put 0.01% DPC on the upper back, and results were read at 6 days.

This CDR3 comprises 11 residues. Per germline, CDR1 MNHNS and CDR2 SASEGT. Trimming stripped 2 bases from V and 10 bases from J, with 8 bases between. The time point: patch test 2, 6 weeks after DPC sensitization. Treatment of the sample: therapeutic diphenylcyclopropenone sensitization with weekly scalp DPC. A single record per CDR3 protein comes from TCRdb applying MiXCR to the RACE reads. The sample records around 100,000 distinct CDR3 sequences, 11% being singletons. The input for sequencing was whole blood, taken in connection with sensitization to the hapten diphenylcyclopropenone (DPC). The chain uses TRBV6-1 and TRBJ1-1; D is unclear. This TCR came from a woman in her forties with alopecia areata. Some clones in this sample may be carry-over from other donors' samples. CDR3 nucleotide sequence: TGTGCCAGCAGTGAATGGGCCTCAGCTTTCTTT. Its protein product is CASSEWASAFF.